One and the same sample provided the 17 T cell receptor beta chains below, sequenced in a study of OX40 agonist ivuxolimab in advanced cancers. Using immunoSEQ multiplex PCR, the repertoire was profiled, and TCRdb retains in-frame clones only, with some absent. The repertoire consists of fewer than 80,000 clones, with around 83% occurring once and the leading ten covering roughly 1.2%. The material sequenced was CD4+ or CD8+ T cells sorted from blood, taken in a trial of the OX40 agonist ivuxolimab. The origin of the receptors is an adult with an advanced solid tumor such as melanoma, head and neck, liver or kidney cancer.

This chain links TRBV27 with TRBJ2-5; tentatively, D is TRBD1 (5 bases). This CDR3 region has 14 residues. The V end lost 1 base, the J end lost 5 bases, and 11 bases lay between the germline ends. Germline V gives CDR1 MNHEY, CDR2 SMNVEV (reference sequence). CDR3 in amino acids: CASSLLAGMETQYF. For the CDR3, the DNA is TGTGCCAGCAGTTTATTAGCAGGGATGGAGACCCAGTACTTC.

In its sample, this clone was seen a few times. The chain combines TRBV7-8 with TRBJ1-1; D call uncertain. Trimming left V 2 bases short and J 1 base short, with 11 bases between. Germline loops: CDR1 SGHVS, CDR2 FQNEAQ. The CDR3 has 15 residues. CDR3 protein: CASSLTVRSNTEAFF. As DNA, the CDR3 is TGTGCCAGCAGCTTAACCGTACGGTCGAACACTGAAGCTTTCTTT.

This chain connects TRBV6-6 to TRBJ1-3; D is unresolved. There are 14 residues in the CDR3. The germline V gene encodes CDR1 MNHNY and CDR2 SVGAGI (reference sequence). V lost 4 bases to trimming and J lost 11 bases, with 18 bases between them. CDR3 bases: TGTGCCAGCAGTTTATCTGCACCTCGAGTCCCCATATATTTT. It translates to CASSLSAPRVPIYF.

This clone has only one observation. The chain couples TRBV4-3 to TRBJ2-1, with D perhaps matching TRBD1 (6 bases). CDR1 is LGHNA and CDR2 is YSLEER in the germline V gene. This CDR3 contains 13 residues. In DNA form, the CDR3 reads TGCGGAGGCTGGGACATCGACGTAAATGAGCAGTTCTTC. Translated, it gives CGGWDIDVNEQFF.

The chain couples TRBV19 to TRBJ1-1, with a weak D call TRBD1 (5 bases). Deletions cut 0 bases from V and 6 bases from J, with 11 bases between. CDR1 and CDR2 from the germline V gene are LNHDA and SQIVND (reference sequence). The CDR3 extends over 14 amino acids. The CDR3 DNA follows: TGTGCCAGTAGTATAGAGGAGGGGACCCCTGAAGCTTTCTTT. Translation gives CASSIEEGTPEAFF.

This clone was counted once. The chain recombines TRBV7-9 with TRBJ1-4; D uncertain. The V end was cut by 5 bases, the J end by 5 bases, with 15 bases between. Looked up from germline, CDR1 is SEHNR and CDR2 is FQNEAQ (reference sequence). The CDR3 runs to 15 residues. As DNA, the CDR3 is TGTGCCAGCAGCATATGGGCAGCAGGCAATGAAAAACTGTTTTTT. Residues: CASSIWAAGNEKLFF.

This clone came up once. The chain recombines TRBV2 with TRBJ1-5, with D maybe TRBD1 (5 bases). The CDR3 contains 14 residues. Germline lookup yields CDR1 SNHLY and CDR2 FYNNEI. Trimming shortened V by 5 bases and J by 3 bases, and 11 bases separated the two germline ends. The CDR3 is CASSRDVFNQPQHF. For the CDR3, the DNA is TGTGCCAGCAGTCGGGACGTATTCAATCAGCCCCAGCATTTT.

This clone has a handful of counts. The chain combines TRBV11-2 with TRBJ1-5, with 8 bases that match TRBD1. This CDR3 has 14 amino acids. Germline trimming cut 5 bases from V and 7 bases from J; bases unmatched to any gene: 7. Germline-derived CDR1 and CDR2 are SGHAT and FQNNGV. In DNA form, the CDR3 reads TGTGCCAGCAGCCCTAACGGACAGGGCCAGCCCCAGCATTTT. Amino acid sequence: CASSPNGQGQPQHF.

The rearrangement uses TRBV7-2 and TRBJ1-5; TRBD1 might be the D (5 bases). Trimming cost V 3 bases and J 9 bases, with 12 bases left between them. The germline CDR1 and CDR2 sequences are SGHTA and FQGNSA. The CDR3 covers 13 residues. CDR3 nucleotides: TGTGCCAGCAGCTTCCAGCAGGGTGCGCCCCAGCATTTT. Its protein product is CASSFQQGAPQHF.

This clone was counted a few times. As DNA, the CDR3 is TGTGCCAGCAGCTTAGGCCCCTGGGCGCGAGATACGCAGTATTTT. Translation gives CASSLGPWARDTQYF. The chain uses TRBV7-2 and TRBJ2-3, with D unresolved. Germline V gives CDR1 SGHTA, CDR2 FQGNSA. This CDR3 has 15 amino acids. The V gene lost 1 base and the J gene lost 5 bases, with 13 bases spanning the gap.

The chain joins TRBV5-5 to TRBJ2-1; D is possibly TRBD2 (5 bases). The CDR3 contains 14 residues. V was pared by 3 bases and J by 6 bases, with 13 bases between. Germline V CDR1 and CDR2: SGHKS, YYEKEE (reference sequence). CDR3 in DNA: TGTGCCAGCAGCTGGGCGTCCGGAGGCAATGAGCAGTTCTTC. This encodes CASSWASGGNEQFF.

The genes are TRBV4-1 and TRBJ1-4, with TRBD1 matching over 9 bases. Germline V gene data show CDR1 as MGHRA and CDR2 as YSYEKL. The CDR3 consists of 19 residues. Trimming cost V 2 bases and J 3 bases; bases outside gene matches: 13. The CDR3 here is CASSQYTRTGGTANEKLFF. The CDR3, as DNA: TGCGCCAGCAGCCAATACACTAGAACAGGGGGCACCGCTAATGAAAAACTGTTTTTT.

This chain joins TRBV23-1 and TRBJ2-7; the match to TRBD1 covers 7 bases. TRBV23-1 qualifies as an ORF whose function is uncertain. This CDR3 contains 16 residues. The V segment lost 3 bases and the J segment 3 bases; nucleotides outside the gene matches: 11. The CDR3 coding sequence is TGCGCCAGCAGTCAGAGAACCGGGACAGCGAACTACGAGCAGTACTTC. Its translation is CASSQRTGTANYEQYF.

This rearrangement joins TRBV27 to TRBJ1-4; 9 nucleotides line up with TRBD1. V lost 4 bases, J lost 8 bases, and 5 bases stayed unmatched. The V gene's germline CDR1 is MNHEY and CDR2 SMNVEV (reference sequence). The CDR3 contains 14 residues. CDR3 amino acids: CASSSDRGGEKLFF. The CDR3 bases are TGTGCCAGCAGTTCGGACAGGGGCGGAGAAAAACTGTTTTTT.

This clone showed up just a few times. J is TRBJ2-7 and V is TRBV7-9; TRBD1 matches at 10 bases. The J segment lost 5 bases and the V segment lost 4 bases, leaving 11 bases of the junction unmatched. Germline values: CDR1 SEHNR, CDR2 FQNEAQ (reference sequence). This CDR3 is 16 amino acids long. The CDR3 loop reads CASSSRAGQGLDEQYF. DNA for the CDR3: TGTGCCAGCAGCTCAAGGGCGGGACAGGGGTTGGACGAGCAGTACTTC.

The rearrangement links TRBV7-9 to TRBJ2-7; D possibly corresponds to TRBD2 (6 bases). Germline CDR1 is SEHNR and CDR2 is FQNEAQ (reference sequence). V dropped 2 bases and J dropped 3 bases, with 8 bases sitting between them. The CDR3 consists of 13 residues. CDR3 protein: CASSLSGLYEQYF. The CDR3 DNA reads as TGTGCCAGCAGCTTATCGGGACTCTACGAGCAGTACTTC.

The CDR3 DNA follows: TGTGCCAGCAGTCTACAGGGGGCAGGTACAGATACGCAGTATTTT. Amino acids: CASSLQGAGTDTQYF. The V call is TRBV27, the J call TRBJ2-3; TRBD1 matches 9 bases. Germline V lookup: CDR1 MNHEY, CDR2 SMNVEV (reference sequence). V was pared by 5 bases and J by 3 bases, with 6 bases of the junction left unmatched. This CDR3 comprises 15 residues.